This T cell receptor (beta chain) was observed in a study of identical twins. The sample holds a few counts of this clonotype. Antigen unknown. Germline V gene lookup returns CDR1 MNHNS and CDR2 SASEGT. Trimming pared 6 bases from V and 11 bases from J, leaving 25 bases between. This CDR3 region has 15 residues. TCRdb analysed the 5' RACE reads with MiXCR anew, one entry per CDR3 protein. Among around 690,000 distinct CDR3 sequences listed, 21% were seen once. Study-wide points: The study found excess low generation probability among twin-shared out-of-frame alpha sequences.

Separately, the same data were catalogued under a study of T cells expressing NK-cell markers. That work adds: In several experiments, sorting was confined to alpha-beta TCR T cells through use of an anti-gamma-delta TCR antibody.

The sample was PBMCs. This chain connects TRBV6-1 to TRBJ1-1; the D is unclear. The sequence came from a woman aged 18-35 years in good health. CDR3 sequence (DNA): TGTGCCAGCAGACCCAGAAGAGGTCCTGGGCCGGAGGCTTTCTTT. Amino acids: CASRPRRGPGPEAFF.